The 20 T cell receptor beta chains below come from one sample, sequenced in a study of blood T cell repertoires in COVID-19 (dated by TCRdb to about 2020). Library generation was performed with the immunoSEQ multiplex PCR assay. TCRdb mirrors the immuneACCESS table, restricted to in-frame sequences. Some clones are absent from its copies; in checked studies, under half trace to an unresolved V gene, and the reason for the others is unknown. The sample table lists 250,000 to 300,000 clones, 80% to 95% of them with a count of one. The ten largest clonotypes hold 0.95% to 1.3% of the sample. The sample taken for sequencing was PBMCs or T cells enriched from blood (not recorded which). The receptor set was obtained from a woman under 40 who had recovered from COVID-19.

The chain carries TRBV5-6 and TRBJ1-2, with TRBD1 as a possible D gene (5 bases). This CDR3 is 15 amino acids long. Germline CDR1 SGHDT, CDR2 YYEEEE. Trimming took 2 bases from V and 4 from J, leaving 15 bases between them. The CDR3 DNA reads TGTGCCAGCAGCTTAGAAGGGGCGGGGGGCTATGGCTACACCTTC. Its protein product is CASSLEGAGGYGYTF.

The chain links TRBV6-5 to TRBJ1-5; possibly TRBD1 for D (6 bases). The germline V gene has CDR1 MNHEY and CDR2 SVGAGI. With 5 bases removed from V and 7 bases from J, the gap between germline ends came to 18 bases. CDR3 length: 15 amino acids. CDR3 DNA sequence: TGTGCCAGCAGTCCCCGTCCGGGGGGGCAACAGCCCCAGCATTTT. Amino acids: CASSPRPGGQQPQHF.

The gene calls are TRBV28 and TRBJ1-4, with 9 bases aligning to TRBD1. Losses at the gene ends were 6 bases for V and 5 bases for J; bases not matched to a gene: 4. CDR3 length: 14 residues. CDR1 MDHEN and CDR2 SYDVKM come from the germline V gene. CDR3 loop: CASRAGTGNEKLFF. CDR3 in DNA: TGTGCCAGCAGAGCCGGGACAGGGAATGAAAAACTGTTTTTT.

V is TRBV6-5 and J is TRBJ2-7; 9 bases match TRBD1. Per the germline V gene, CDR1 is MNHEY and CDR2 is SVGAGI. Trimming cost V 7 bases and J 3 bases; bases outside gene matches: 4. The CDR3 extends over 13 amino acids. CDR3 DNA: TGTGCCAGCAACAGGGGGCAAAACTACGAGCAGTACTTC. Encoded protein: CASNRGQNYEQYF.

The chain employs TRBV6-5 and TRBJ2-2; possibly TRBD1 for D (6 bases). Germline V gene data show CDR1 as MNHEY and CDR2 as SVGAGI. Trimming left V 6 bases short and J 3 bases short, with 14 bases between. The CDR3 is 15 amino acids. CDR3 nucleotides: TGTGCCAGCAGACTCGGACAGTTGCACACCGGGGAGCTGTTTTTT. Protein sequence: CASRLGQLHTGELFF.

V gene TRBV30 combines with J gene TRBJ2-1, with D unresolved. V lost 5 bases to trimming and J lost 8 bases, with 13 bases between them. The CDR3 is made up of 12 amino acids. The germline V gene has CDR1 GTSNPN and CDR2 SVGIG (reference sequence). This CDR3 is CAWANQNHEQFF. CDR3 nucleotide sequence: TGTGCCTGGGCAAATCAGAACCATGAGCAGTTCTTC.

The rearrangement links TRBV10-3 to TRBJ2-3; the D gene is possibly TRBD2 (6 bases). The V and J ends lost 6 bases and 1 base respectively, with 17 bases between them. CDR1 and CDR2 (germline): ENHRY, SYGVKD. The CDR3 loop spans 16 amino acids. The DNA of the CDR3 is TGTGCCATCAGCGGGGGTTTGGGGGAGCGCACAGATACGCAGTATTTT. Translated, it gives CAISGGLGERTDTQYF.

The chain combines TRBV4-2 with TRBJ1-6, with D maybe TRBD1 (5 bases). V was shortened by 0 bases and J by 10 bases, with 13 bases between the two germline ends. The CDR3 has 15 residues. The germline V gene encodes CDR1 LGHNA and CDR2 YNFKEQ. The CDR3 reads CASSQDRGVRSPLHF. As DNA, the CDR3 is TGTGCCAGCAGCCAAGATCGGGGGGTCCGGTCACCCCTCCACTTT.

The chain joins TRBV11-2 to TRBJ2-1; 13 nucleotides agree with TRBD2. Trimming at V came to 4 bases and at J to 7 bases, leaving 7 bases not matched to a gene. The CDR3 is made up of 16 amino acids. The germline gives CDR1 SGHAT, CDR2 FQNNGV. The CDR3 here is CASSSITSGRGNEQFF. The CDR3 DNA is TGTGCCAGCAGCTCGATAACTAGCGGGAGGGGGAATGAGCAGTTCTTC.

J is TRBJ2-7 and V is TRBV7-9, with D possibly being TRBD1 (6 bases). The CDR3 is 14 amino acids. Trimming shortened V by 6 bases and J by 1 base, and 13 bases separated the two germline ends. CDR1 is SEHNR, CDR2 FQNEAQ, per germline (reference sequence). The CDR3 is CASRRDKGSYEQYF. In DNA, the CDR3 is TGTGCCAGCAGACGGGACAAGGGTTCCTACGAGCAGTACTTC.

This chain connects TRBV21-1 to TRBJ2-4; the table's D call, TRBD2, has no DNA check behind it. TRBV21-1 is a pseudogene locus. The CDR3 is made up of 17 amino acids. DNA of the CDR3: TGTTCCATGATGGGACTAGCGGGAAAACTAGCCAAAAACATTCAGTACTTC. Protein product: CSMMGLAGKLAKNIQYF.

Written as DNA, the CDR3 is TGTGTTCTGGCTAGGGGAGGTGGAGAGACCCAGTACTTC. Residues: CVLARGGGETQYF. The chain carries TRBV30 and TRBJ2-5; possible D gene TRBD2, 6 bases. Germline lookup yields CDR1 GTSNPN and CDR2 SVGIG (reference sequence). This CDR3 is built from 13 residues. The whole variable domain, filled in from reference TRBV30 and TRBJ2-5, reads SQTIHQWPATLVQPVGSPLSLECTVEGTSNPNLYWYRQAAGRGLQLLFYSVGIGQISSEVPQNLSASRPQDRQFILSSKKLLLSDSGFYLCVLARGGGETQYFGPGTRLLVL.

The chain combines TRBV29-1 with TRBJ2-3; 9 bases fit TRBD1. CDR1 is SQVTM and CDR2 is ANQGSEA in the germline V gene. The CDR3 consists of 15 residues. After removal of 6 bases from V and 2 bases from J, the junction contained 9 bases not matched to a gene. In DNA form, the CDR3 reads TGCAGCGTACAAACAGGGGGCGAGACCACAGATACGCAGTATTTT. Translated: CSVQTGGETTDTQYF.

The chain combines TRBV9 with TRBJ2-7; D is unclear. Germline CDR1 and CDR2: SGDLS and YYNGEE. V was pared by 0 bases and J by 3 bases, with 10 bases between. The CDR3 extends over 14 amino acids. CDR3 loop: CASSVGGISYEQYF. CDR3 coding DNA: TGTGCCAGCAGCGTAGGCGGAATCAGCTACGAGCAGTACTTC.

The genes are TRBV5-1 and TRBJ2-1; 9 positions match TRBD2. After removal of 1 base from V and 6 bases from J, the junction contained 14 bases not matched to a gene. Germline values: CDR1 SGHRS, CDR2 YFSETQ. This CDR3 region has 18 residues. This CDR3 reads CASSLRLDGAAGGNEQFF. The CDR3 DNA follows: TGCGCCAGCAGCTTGCGGTTGGATGGTGCAGCGGGAGGCAATGAGCAGTTCTTC. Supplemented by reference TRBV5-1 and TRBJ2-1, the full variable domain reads KAGVTQTPRYLIKTRGQQVTLSCSPISGHRSVSWYQQTPGQGLQFLFEYFSETQRNKGNFPGRFSGRQFSNSRSEMNVSTLELGDSALYLCASSLRLDGAAGGNEQFFGPGTRLTVL.

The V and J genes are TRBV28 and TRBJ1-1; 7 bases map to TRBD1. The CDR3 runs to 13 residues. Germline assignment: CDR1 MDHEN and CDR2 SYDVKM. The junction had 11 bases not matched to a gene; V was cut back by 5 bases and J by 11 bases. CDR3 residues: CASSPSDRARAFF. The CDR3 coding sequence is TGTGCCAGCAGTCCATCCGACAGGGCGAGGGCTTTCTTT.

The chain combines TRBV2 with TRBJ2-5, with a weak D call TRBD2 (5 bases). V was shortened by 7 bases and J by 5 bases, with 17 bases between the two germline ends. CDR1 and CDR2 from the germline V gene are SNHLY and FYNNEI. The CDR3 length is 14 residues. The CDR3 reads CASKPNGVGETQYF. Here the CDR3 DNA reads TGTGCCAGCAAACCAAACGGGGTAGGGGAGACCCAGTACTTC.

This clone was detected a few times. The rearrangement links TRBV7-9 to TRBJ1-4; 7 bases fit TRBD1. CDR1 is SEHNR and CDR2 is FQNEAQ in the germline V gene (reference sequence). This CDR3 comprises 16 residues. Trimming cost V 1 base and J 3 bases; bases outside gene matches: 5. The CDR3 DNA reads TGTGCCAGCAGCTTAGATCTTCAGGGGGCTAATGAAAAACTGTTTTTT. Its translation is CASSLDLQGANEKLFF.

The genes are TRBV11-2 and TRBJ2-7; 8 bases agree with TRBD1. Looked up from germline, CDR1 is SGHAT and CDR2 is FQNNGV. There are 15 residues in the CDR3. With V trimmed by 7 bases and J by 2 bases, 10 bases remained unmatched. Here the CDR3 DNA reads TGTGCCAGCACCCGACACGACAGGGGTCCCTACGAGCAGTACTTC. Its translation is CASTRHDRGPYEQYF.

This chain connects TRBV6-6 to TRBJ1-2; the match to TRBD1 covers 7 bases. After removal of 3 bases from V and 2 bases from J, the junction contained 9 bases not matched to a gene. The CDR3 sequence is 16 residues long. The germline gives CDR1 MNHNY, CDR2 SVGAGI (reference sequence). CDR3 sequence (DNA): TGTGCCAGCAGTTATTCGGACAGGCCCAGGAACTATGGCTACACCTTC. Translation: CASSYSDRPRNYGYTF.